This TCR beta chain was sequenced during a study of molecular identifiers for immune sequencing clone quantification. This clonotype was picked up many times. Library preparation followed earlier protocols using designated TCR primers. TCRdb analysed the PCR reads with MiXCR anew, one entry per CDR3 protein. The sample has about 640,000 distinct CDR3 sequences; 15% to 20% are singletons. Based on a CD8+CD4-CCR7+CD45RA+ profile, naive CD8 T cells were sorted. In germline, CDR1 is SEHNR, CDR2 FQNEAQ (reference sequence). CDR3 length equals 13 residues. V lost 1 base and J 3 bases, leaving 7 bases between the germline ends.

Sequenced sample: naive CD8+ T cells from blood, with Jurkat cell RNA spiked in. Specified subset: FACS-sorted CD8+CD4-CCR7+CD45RA+ naive T cells. This chain uses TRBV7-9 with TRBJ2-7; no clear D gene. This clonotype was obtained from a human donor in good health. Some libraries in this study had Jurkat cell RNA spiked in. The CDR3 loop is CASSLGVNYEQYF. The CDR3 coding sequence is TGTGCCAGCAGCTTAGGCGTTAACTACGAGCAGTACTTC.